These 18 T cell receptor beta chains came from one sample sequenced in a study of regulatory and conventional T cells in RAG deficiency. Assay used: immunoSEQ multiplex PCR; TCRdb lists only in-frame clones, some missing. The sample contains under 7,000 clones, around 92% of which appear only once. Sequenced: CD8+ T cells sorted from blood. The receptors stem from a human donor with RAG deficiency presenting as severe combined immunodeficiency.

The CDR3 bases are TGTGCCAGCAGCGCCGGGACAGGGGGCCTGGAGACCCAGTACTTC. Its protein product is CASSAGTGGLETQYF. The chain combines TRBV25-1 with TRBJ2-5, with TRBD1 identical over 12 bases. Germline CDR1 and CDR2: MGHDK and SYGVNS. CDR3 length: 15 amino acids. V shed 6 bases, J shed 5 bases, and the junction held 7 bases outside the gene matches.

This chain joins TRBV7-9 and TRBJ2-1, with 7 nucleotides matching TRBD2. The CDR3 is made up of 16 amino acids. The germline V gene has CDR1 SEHNR and CDR2 FQNEAQ (reference sequence). The junction had 9 bases not matched to a gene; V was cut back by 5 bases and J by 2 bases. CDR3: CASSTLAAPTYNEQFF. In nucleotides, the CDR3 is TGTGCCAGCAGCACCCTAGCGGCCCCGACCTACAATGAGCAGTTCTTC.

This clone was picked up a small number of times. The chain recombines TRBV9 with TRBJ1-2; 7 bases fit TRBD1. Germline CDR1 reads SGDLS; CDR2 reads YYNGEE. The CDR3 contains 13 residues. V was clipped by 3 bases and J by 3 bases; unmatched bases: 2. CDR3 loop: CASSGGTDYGYTF. CDR3 nucleotides: TGTGCCAGCAGCGGGGGGACAGACTATGGCTACACCTTC.

The rearrangement joins TRBV12-5 to TRBJ2-5; D remains unclear. This CDR3 is built from 13 residues. The V gene's germline CDR1 is LGHNT and CDR2 FRNRAP. V was shortened by 1 base and J by 6 bases, with 9 bases between the two germline ends. This chain's CDR3 is CASGLEGRKTQYF. The CDR3 DNA reads TGTGCTAGTGGTTTGGAGGGTCGAAAGACCCAGTACTTC.

The chain is built from TRBV19 and TRBJ2-2, with D unresolved. This CDR3 spans 11 amino acids. Trimming took 5 bases from V and 7 from J, leaving 5 bases between them. Germline CDR1 is LNHDA and CDR2 is SQIVND (reference sequence). The CDR3: CASSPDGELFF. CDR3 sequence (DNA): TGTGCCAGTAGTCCCGACGGGGAGCTGTTTTTT.

The rearrangement uses TRBV5-1 and TRBJ2-7, with D tentatively TRBD2 (5 bases). The V and J ends lost 0 bases and 1 base respectively, with 8 bases between them. CDR1 and CDR2 (germline): SGHRS, YFSETQ. The CDR3 is 14 residues long. The CDR3: CASSLDGNSYEQYF. The CDR3 DNA follows: TGCGCCAGCAGCTTGGACGGGAATTCCTACGAGCAGTACTTC.

CDR3 DNA: TGTGCCAGCAGATGGACAGGGAGAGAGACCCAGTACTTC. Translating gives CASRWTGRETQYF. V and J are TRBV11-1 and TRBJ2-5, with TRBD1 identical over 8 bases. The CDR3 length is 13 residues. The germline CDR1 and CDR2 sequences are SGHAT and FQDESV (reference sequence). J gave up 4 bases and V 6 bases, and 4 bases lay outside the gene matches. Together with reference TRBV11-1 and TRBJ2-5, the CDR3 gives the full variable domain: EAEVAQSPRYKITEKSQAVAFWCDPISGHATLYWYRQILGQGPELLVQFQDESVVDDSQLPKDRFSAERLKGVDSTLKIQPAELGDSAMYLCASRWTGRETQYFGPGTRLLVL.

This CDR3 is CAARVWVATNEKLFF. In DNA form, the CDR3 reads TGTGCCGCCAGGGTTTGGGTTGCAACTAATGAAAAACTGTTTTTT. This chain joins TRBV2 and TRBJ1-4; D may be TRBD1 (5 bases). V dropped 11 bases and J dropped 0 bases, with 16 bases sitting between them. The CDR3 consists of 15 residues. Looked up from germline, CDR1 is SNHLY and CDR2 is FYNNEI.

The V and J genes are TRBV9 and TRBJ2-7, with 7 bases lining up with TRBD1. From germline, CDR1 is SGDLS and CDR2 YYNGEE. CDR3 size: 14 residues. Trimming at V came to 3 bases and at J to 4 bases, leaving 7 bases not matched to a gene. The CDR3 DNA reads as TGTGCCAGCAGCGCGGGACAGTCGGTTTACGAGCAGTACTTC. It encodes CASSAGQSVYEQYF.

The chain combines TRBV9 with TRBJ1-1; perhaps TRBD1 as D (5 bases). V was clipped by 0 bases and J by 3 bases, with 12 bases between them. This CDR3 is 15 amino acids long. The germline V gene encodes CDR1 SGDLS and CDR2 YYNGEE. In nucleotides, the CDR3 is TGTGCCAGCAGCGTAGGGGGCGAGGGGTACACTGAAGCTTTCTTT. Its protein is CASSVGGEGYTEAFF.

This sequence joins TRBV10-3 and TRBJ2-3, with 13 bases aligning to TRBD2. The germline CDR1 and CDR2 sequences are ENHRY and SYGVKD. The ends lost 4 bases at V and 0 bases at J; junction bases unmatched: 7. This CDR3 has 18 residues. The CDR3 bases are TGTGCCATCAGTGGGCGACTAGCGGGGGGTTCTAGCACAGATACGCAGTATTTT. This gives the protein CAISGRLAGGSSTDTQYF.

This clone was detected a few times. The V and J genes are TRBV7-9 and TRBJ2-7; possible D gene TRBD1, 6 bases. V gave up 3 bases and J gave up 3 bases, with 12 bases separating them. Germline values: CDR1 SEHNR, CDR2 FQNEAQ (reference sequence). There are 14 residues in the CDR3. The CDR3 is CASSFLIRGYEQYF. The CDR3 bases are TGTGCCAGCAGCTTCTTGATCAGGGGCTACGAGCAGTACTTC.

This clone occurred once. A junction boundary mismatches the germline segment, possibly from a read error. This chain connects TRBV27 to TRBJ2-3; tentatively, D is TRBD1 or TRBD2 (6 bases each). The CDR3 is 13 residues long. Germline V CDR1 and CDR2: MNHEY, SMNVEV (reference sequence). The CDR3 bases are TGTGCCAGCAGTTTCCCGGGGGCGGCAGCCCTCAATTTT. This sequence encodes CASSFPGAAALNF.

This clone was picked up one time. The chain employs TRBV30 and TRBJ2-2; D unresolved. The CDR3 is 14 residues long. Trimming pared 3 bases from V and 0 bases from J, leaving 8 bases between. Germline loops: CDR1 GTSNPN, CDR2 SVGIG (reference sequence). As DNA, the CDR3 is TGTGCCTGGAGAAAGTACCCGAACACCGGGGAGCTGTTTTTT. It yields the protein CAWRKYPNTGELFF.

The chain recombines TRBV7-2 with TRBJ2-7; D is perhaps TRBD2 (6 bases). This CDR3 spans 14 amino acids. V gave up 2 bases and J gave up 3 bases, with 11 bases separating them. Germline V gives CDR1 SGHTA, CDR2 FQGNSA. The CDR3 bases are TGTGCCAGCAGCTTAACGGGGGTAAACTACGAGCAGTACTTC. Translation gives CASSLTGVNYEQYF.

The chain joins TRBV6-5 to TRBJ1-1; no clear D gene. Germline V gene data show CDR1 as MNHEY and CDR2 as SVGAGI. V was clipped by 7 bases and J by 2 bases, with 14 bases between them. The CDR3 totals 14 residues. CDR3 protein: CASKLPDRNTEAFF. Written as DNA, the CDR3 is TGTGCCAGCAAACTGCCCGACCGCAACACTGAAGCTTTCTTT.

The gene calls are TRBV28 and TRBJ2-5; 11 nucleotides line up with TRBD1. J gave up 5 bases and V 4 bases, and 3 bases lay outside the gene matches. The CDR3 is made up of 14 amino acids. Per the germline V gene, CDR1 is MDHEN and CDR2 is SYDVKM. The CDR3 bases are TGTGCCAGCAGTTGGACAGGGGGCGAGGAGACCCAGTACTTC. Residues: CASSWTGGEETQYF.

This chain joins TRBV9 and TRBJ1-4, with D perhaps TRBD1 (5 bases). The CDR3 is 14 residues long. The germline CDR1 and CDR2 sequences are SGDLS and YYNGEE. The V end lost 0 bases, the J end lost 10 bases, and 13 bases lay between the germline ends. This CDR3 is CASSVGGRGGKLFF. The CDR3 DNA is TGTGCCAGCAGCGTAGGAGGAAGGGGAGGAAAACTGTTTTTT.